One and the same sample provided the 16 T cell receptor beta chains below, sequenced in a study of T cells in Graves' hyperthyroidism and ophthalmopathy. TCR beta CDR3 regions were amplified from RNA. During a first-round RT-PCR of the TCR CDR3, the HTBI primer set was used. TCRdb independently ran MiXCR on the multiplex PCR reads; one entry per CDR3 protein. The sample lists some 560,000 distinct CDR3 sequences, roughly 15% occurring once. Sequencing was done on a sample of blood. The receptor set was obtained from a woman aged 40 to 55 with Graves' hyperthyroidism.

The rearrangement links TRBV29-1 to TRBJ2-7, with D maybe TRBD1 (6 bases). CDR1 is SQVTM and CDR2 is ANQGSEA in the germline V gene. V lost 7 bases and J 2 bases, leaving 15 bases between the germline ends. The CDR3 totals 13 residues. The DNA of the CDR3 is TGCAGCGCCATCGGGACAAGGACCTACGAGCAGTACTTC. Amino acids: CSAIGTRTYEQYF.

This clonotype showed up many times. The chain couples TRBV2 to TRBJ2-4; possible D gene TRBD2, 6 bases. The CDR3 has 15 residues. CDR1 is SNHLY, CDR2 FYNNEI, per germline. V gave up 3 bases and J gave up 3 bases, with 12 bases separating them. This CDR3 is CASSEEGVGKNIQYF. The CDR3 nucleotides are TGTGCCAGCAGTGAGGAGGGTGTGGGCAAAAACATTCAGTACTTC. Using reference TRBV2 and TRBJ2-4 for the parts outside the CDR3, the full variable domain is EPEVTQTPSHQVTQMGQEVILRCVPISNHLYFYWYRQILGQKVEFLVSFYNNEISEKSEIFDDQFSVERPDGSNFTLKIRSTKLEDSAMYFCASSEEGVGKNIQYFGAGTRLSVL.

This clonotype was seen repeatedly, ten times or more. This chain links TRBV27 with TRBJ2-7; D remains ambiguous. The V and J ends lost 4 bases and 3 bases respectively, with 16 bases between them. The CDR3 is 15 amino acids. Germline assignment: CDR1 MNHEY and CDR2 SMNVEV (reference sequence). CDR3 residues: CASSSQTARLYEQYF. In nucleotides, the CDR3 is TGTGCCAGCAGTTCCCAGACGGCGCGGCTCTACGAGCAGTACTTC.

Many counts were recorded for this clonotype. The chain combines TRBV20-1 with TRBJ2-7, with a weak D call TRBD2 (6 bases). The germline CDR1 and CDR2 sequences are DFQATT and SNEGSKA (reference sequence). This CDR3 has 14 amino acids. Trimming shortened V by 6 bases and J by 4 bases, and 19 bases separated the two germline ends. CDR3 in amino acids: CSARISLAPYEQYF. The CDR3 DNA reads as TGCAGTGCCCGGATTTCCCTAGCGCCTTACGAGCAGTACTTC.

In regard to this clonotype: This may stem from a read error, because a much larger clone lies one nucleotide away. This chain links TRBV11-3 with TRBJ2-7; tentative D call: TRBD2 (8 bases). The length of the CDR3 is 14 residues. V was trimmed by 4 bases and J by 7 bases, leaving 17 bases between them. The germline V gene encodes CDR1 SGHNT and CDR2 YENEEA. CDR3 sequence reads: CASSYSGGGDEQYF. Written as DNA, the CDR3 is TGTGCCAGCAGCTATTCGGGAGGGGGCGATGAGCAGTACTTC.

This clonotype showed up many times. CDR3 amino acids: CSATRGIVEKLFF. In nucleotides, the CDR3 is TGCAGTGCTACTAGGGGGATCGTGGAAAAACTGTTTTTT. The chain is built from TRBV20-1 and TRBJ1-4; D may be TRBD1 (6 bases). CDR1 and CDR2 from the germline V gene are DFQATT and SNEGSKA (reference sequence). There are 13 residues in the CDR3. Trimming left V 4 bases short and J 8 bases short, with 14 bases between.

About this clonotype itself: A much bigger clone sits one base away, suggesting this may be a read error. This CDR3 is missing its conserved last phenylalanine or tryptophan, likely due to a read error. This rearrangement joins TRBV7-9 to TRBJ2-5; D is ambiguous. V lost 5 bases to trimming and J lost 2 bases, with 9 bases between them. The CDR3 length is 13 residues. Per germline, CDR1 SEHNR and CDR2 FQNEAQ (reference sequence). CDR3 DNA sequence: TGTGCCAGCAGCACGGGCTATCAAGAGACCCAGTACTCC. Translated: CASSTGYQETQYS.

This clonotype was recorded a few times. The chain couples TRBV6-2 or TRBV6-3 to TRBJ2-6; 7 bases are a match to TRBD2. Germline assignment: CDR1 MNHEY and CDR2 SVGEGT. The CDR3 covers 17 residues. Germline trimming cut 9 bases from V and 2 bases from J; bases unmatched to any gene: 13. The CDR3 DNA follows: TGTGCCAGTCAAAAGGGAGGGGCTGTCACTGGGGCCAACGTCCTGACTTTC. Residues: CASQKGGAVTGANVLTF.

This clonotype was counted at least ten times. This chain links TRBV6-5 with TRBJ1-1, with a weak D call TRBD1 (5 bases). From germline, CDR1 is MNHEY and CDR2 SVGAGI. This CDR3 is built from 16 residues. Trimming took 0 bases from V and 5 from J, leaving 16 bases between them. CDR3 DNA sequence: TGTGCCAGCAGTTACTCGGCCCCAGGGTCGGGGACTGAAGCTTTCTTT. It yields the protein CASSYSAPGSGTEAFF.

This clonotype appeared a few times. V gene TRBV10-3 combines with J gene TRBJ2-5, with D perhaps matching TRBD2 (5 bases). Germline CDR1 reads ENHRY; CDR2 reads SYGVKD. The CDR3 extends over 15 amino acids. Between the trimmed V and J ends, which lost 3 bases and 5 bases, there was a span of 16 bases. The CDR3 DNA reads TGTGCCATCAGTGATCCCGGGGTTAGTGGGGAGACCCAGTACTTC. As protein: CAISDPGVSGETQYF.

This chain links TRBV5-1 with TRBJ2-1; weak D call: TRBD2 (6 bases). The CDR3 consists of 16 residues. Trimming took off 7 bases at V and 9 bases at J, with 26 bases between the two ends. Germline CDR1 reads SGHRS; CDR2 reads YFSETQ. The CDR3 sequence is CASAGWFVGGPGEQFF. The CDR3 nucleotides read TGCGCCAGCGCCGGGTGGTTTGTGGGAGGCCCAGGTGAGCAGTTCTTC.

The chain is built from TRBV7-9 and TRBJ2-5; 7 bases line up with TRBD2. The germline V gene has CDR1 SEHNR and CDR2 FQNEAQ (reference sequence). V shed 1 base, J shed 0 bases, and the junction held 2 bases outside the gene matches. The CDR3 has 15 amino acids. The CDR3, as DNA: TGTGCCAGCAGCTTAGTTGGGACTAACCAAGAGACCCAGTACTTC. It translates to CASSLVGTNQETQYF. Together with reference TRBV7-9 and TRBJ2-5, the CDR3 gives the full variable domain: DTGVSQNPRHKITKRGQNVTFRCDPISEHNRLYWYRQTLGQGPEFLTYFQNEAQLEKSRLLSDRFSAERPKGSFSTLEIQRTEQGDSAMYLCASSLVGTNQETQYFGPGTRLLVL.

The sample holds many counts of this clonotype. The chain joins TRBV28 to TRBJ2-3; 8 nucleotides agree with TRBD2. The V gene end was trimmed by 1 base and the J gene end by 1 base; junction bases not matched to a gene: 4. Germline lookup yields CDR1 MDHEN and CDR2 SYDVKM. CDR3 length: 16 residues. CDR3 region: CASSLSSGSGTDTQYF. Here the CDR3 DNA reads TGTGCCAGCAGTTTATCGAGCGGGAGCGGCACAGATACGCAGTATTTT.

This clonotype was recorded at least ten times. V gene TRBV20-1 combines with J gene TRBJ2-3; TRBD1 agrees at 11 bases. The germline gives CDR1 DFQATT, CDR2 SNEGSKA (reference sequence). The CDR3 consists of 13 residues. J was trimmed by 3 bases and V by 8 bases; bases with no gene match: 4. The CDR3 sequence is CSFRDRGTDTQYF. The CDR3 region has the DNA TGCAGTTTCCGGGACAGGGGGACAGATACGCAGTATTTT.

Details on this clonotype: Since a much larger clone is just one base distant, this may be a read error. This rearrangement joins TRBV3-1 to TRBJ2-1; 9 positions agree with TRBD2. V trimming: 0 bases; J trimming: 11 bases; junction bases outside the gene matches: 17. The CDR3 length is 18 residues. Germline CDR1 and CDR2: LGHDT and YNNKEL (reference sequence). CDR3 protein: CASSQDGGSGRVRNQQFF. The CDR3 nucleotides read TGTGCCAGCAGCCAAGATGGGGGTAGCGGGAGAGTTCGGAATCAGCAGTTCTTC.

As to this clonotype: Being one base from a much bigger clone, this may be a read error. The chain employs TRBV18 and TRBJ2-2; maybe TRBD1 (6 bases). The CDR3 has 15 amino acids. Germline assignment: CDR1 KGHSH and CDR2 LQKENI. The CDR3 loop reads CAGSHRWGRTGELFF. The CDR3 coding sequence is TGTGCCGGCTCACACCGATGGGGGCGCACCGGGGAGCTGTTTTTT.